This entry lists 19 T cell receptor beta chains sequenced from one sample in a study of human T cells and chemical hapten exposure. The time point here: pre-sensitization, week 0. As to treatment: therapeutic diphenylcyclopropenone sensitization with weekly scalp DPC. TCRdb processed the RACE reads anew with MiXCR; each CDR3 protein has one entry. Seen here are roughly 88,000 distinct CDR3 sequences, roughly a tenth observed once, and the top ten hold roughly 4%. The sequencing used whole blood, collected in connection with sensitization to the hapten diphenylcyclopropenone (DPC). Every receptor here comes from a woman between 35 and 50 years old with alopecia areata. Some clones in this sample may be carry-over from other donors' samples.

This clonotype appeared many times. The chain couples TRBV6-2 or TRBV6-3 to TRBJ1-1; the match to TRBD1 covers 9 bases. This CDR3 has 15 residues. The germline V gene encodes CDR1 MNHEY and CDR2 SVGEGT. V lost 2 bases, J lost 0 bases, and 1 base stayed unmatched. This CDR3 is CASSYGQGMNTEAFF. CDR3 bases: TGTGCCAGCAGTTACGGACAGGGGATGAACACTGAAGCTTTCTTT.

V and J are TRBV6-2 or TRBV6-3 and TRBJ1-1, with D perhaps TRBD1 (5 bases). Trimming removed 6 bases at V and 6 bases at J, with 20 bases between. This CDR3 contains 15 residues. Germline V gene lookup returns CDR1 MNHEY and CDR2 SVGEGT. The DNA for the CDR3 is TGTGCCAGCAGGCCGGGGCCGGACGGGTACGCTGAAGCTTTCTTT. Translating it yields CASRPGPDGYAEAFF.

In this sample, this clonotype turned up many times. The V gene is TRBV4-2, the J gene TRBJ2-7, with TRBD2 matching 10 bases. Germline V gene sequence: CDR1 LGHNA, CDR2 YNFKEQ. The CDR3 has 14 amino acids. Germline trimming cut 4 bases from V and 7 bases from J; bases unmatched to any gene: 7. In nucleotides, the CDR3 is TGTGCCAGCAGCCTACCAGCGGGGGGGCGGGAGCAGTACTTC. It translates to CASSLPAGGREQYF.

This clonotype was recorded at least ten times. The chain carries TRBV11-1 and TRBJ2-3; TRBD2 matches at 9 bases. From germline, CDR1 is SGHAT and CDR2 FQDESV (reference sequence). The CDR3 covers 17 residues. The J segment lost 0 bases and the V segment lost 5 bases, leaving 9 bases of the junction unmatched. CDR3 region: CASSHPTSGLSTDTQYF. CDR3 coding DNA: TGTGCCAGCAGCCACCCGACTAGCGGACTTAGCACAGATACGCAGTATTTT.

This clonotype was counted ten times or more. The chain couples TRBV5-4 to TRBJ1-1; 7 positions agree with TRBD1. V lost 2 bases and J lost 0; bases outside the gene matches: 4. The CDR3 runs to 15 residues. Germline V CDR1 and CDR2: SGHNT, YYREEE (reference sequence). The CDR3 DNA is TGTGCCAGCAGCTTTGGAGGGGGCATGAACACTGAAGCTTTCTTT. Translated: CASSFGGGMNTEAFF. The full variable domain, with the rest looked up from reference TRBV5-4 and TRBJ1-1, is ETGVTQSPTHLIKTRGQQVTLRCSSQSGHNTVSWYQQALGQGPQFIFQYYREEENGRGNFPPRFSGLQFPNYSSELNVNALELDDSALYLCASSFGGGMNTEAFFGQGTRLTVV.

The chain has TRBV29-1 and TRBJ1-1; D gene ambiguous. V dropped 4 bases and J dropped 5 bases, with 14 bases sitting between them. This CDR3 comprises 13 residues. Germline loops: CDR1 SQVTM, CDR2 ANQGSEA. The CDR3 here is CSVAPDGETEAFF. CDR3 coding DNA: TGCAGCGTTGCCCCGGATGGAGAGACTGAAGCTTTCTTT.

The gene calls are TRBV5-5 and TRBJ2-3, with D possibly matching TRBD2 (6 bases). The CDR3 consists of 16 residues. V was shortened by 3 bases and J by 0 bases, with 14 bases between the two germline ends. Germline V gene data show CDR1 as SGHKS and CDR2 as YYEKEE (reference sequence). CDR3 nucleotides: TGTGCCAGCAGCTGGGGCGGGGCCCTTAGCACAGATACGCAGTATTTT. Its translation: CASSWGGALSTDTQYF. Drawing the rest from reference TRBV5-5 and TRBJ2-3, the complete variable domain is DAGVTQSPTHLIKTRGQQVTLRCSPISGHKSVSWYQQVLGQGPQFIFQYYEKEERGRGNFPDRFSARQFPNYSSELNVNALLLGDSALYLCASSWGGALSTDTQYFGPGTRLTVL.

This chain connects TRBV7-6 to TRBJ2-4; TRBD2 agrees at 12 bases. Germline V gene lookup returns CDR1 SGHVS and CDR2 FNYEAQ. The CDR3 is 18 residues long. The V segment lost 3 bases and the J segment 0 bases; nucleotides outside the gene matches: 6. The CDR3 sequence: CASSFGLAGGLAKNIQYF. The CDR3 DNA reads TGTGCCAGCAGCTTCGGCCTAGCGGGGGGGCTAGCCAAAAACATTCAGTACTTC.

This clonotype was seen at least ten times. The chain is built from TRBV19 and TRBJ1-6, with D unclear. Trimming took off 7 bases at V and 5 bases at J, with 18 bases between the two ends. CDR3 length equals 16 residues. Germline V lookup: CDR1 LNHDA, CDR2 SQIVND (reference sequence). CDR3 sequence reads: CASIPPRTGDNSPLHF. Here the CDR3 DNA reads TGTGCCAGTATCCCCCCTAGGACGGGAGATAATTCACCCCTCCACTTT.

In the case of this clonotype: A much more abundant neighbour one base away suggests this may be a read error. CDR3 sequence reads: CASSGAGMDIQYF. CDR3 DNA: TGCGCCAGCAGCGGGGCGGGGATGGACATTCAGTACTTC. The V gene is TRBV4-1, the J gene TRBJ2-4, with D possibly being TRBD2 (6 bases). The CDR3 sequence is 13 residues long. CDR1 is MGHRA and CDR2 is YSYEKL in the germline V gene. V gave up 5 bases and J gave up 8 bases, with 13 bases separating them.

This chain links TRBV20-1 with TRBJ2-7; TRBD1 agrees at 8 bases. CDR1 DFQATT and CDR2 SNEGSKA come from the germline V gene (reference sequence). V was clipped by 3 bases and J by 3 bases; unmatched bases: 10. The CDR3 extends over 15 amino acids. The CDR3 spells CSASSSGGPFYEQYF. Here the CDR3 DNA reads TGCAGTGCTAGCTCGTCAGGGGGCCCTTTCTACGAGCAGTACTTC.

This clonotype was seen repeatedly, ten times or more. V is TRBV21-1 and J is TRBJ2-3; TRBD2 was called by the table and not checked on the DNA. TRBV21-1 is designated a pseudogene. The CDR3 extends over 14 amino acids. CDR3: CASSTRDFPDTQYF. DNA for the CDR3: TGTGCCAGCAGCACCCGGGACTTTCCAGATACGCAGTATTTT.

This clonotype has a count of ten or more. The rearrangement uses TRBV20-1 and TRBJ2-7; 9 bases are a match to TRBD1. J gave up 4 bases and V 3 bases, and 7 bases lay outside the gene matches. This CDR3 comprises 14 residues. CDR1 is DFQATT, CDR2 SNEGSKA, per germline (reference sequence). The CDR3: CSASTGTGRYEQYF. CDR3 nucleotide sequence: TGCAGTGCTAGTACCGGGACAGGGAGGTACGAGCAGTACTTC.

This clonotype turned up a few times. The CDR3 DNA is TGTGCCAGCAGATTGGGGGGTTCAACTAATGAAAAACTGTTTTTT. This gives the protein CASRLGGSTNEKLFF. The chain joins TRBV4-2 to TRBJ1-4; tentatively, D is TRBD1 (5 bases). Germline-derived CDR1 and CDR2 are LGHNA and YNFKEQ. This CDR3 has 15 residues. Trimming pared 6 bases from V and 0 bases from J, leaving 11 bases between.

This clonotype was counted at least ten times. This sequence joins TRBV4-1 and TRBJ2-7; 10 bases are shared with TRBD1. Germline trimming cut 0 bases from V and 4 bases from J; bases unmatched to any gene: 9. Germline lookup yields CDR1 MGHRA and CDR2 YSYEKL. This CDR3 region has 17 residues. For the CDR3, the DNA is TGCGCCAGCAGCCAAGACCCATGGACAGGGGGTGCTTACGAGCAGTACTTC. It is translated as CASSQDPWTGGAYEQYF.

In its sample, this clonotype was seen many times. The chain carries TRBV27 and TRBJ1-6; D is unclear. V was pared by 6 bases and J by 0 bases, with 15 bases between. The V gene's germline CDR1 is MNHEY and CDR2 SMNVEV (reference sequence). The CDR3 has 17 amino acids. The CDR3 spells CASSPDHKSSYNSPLHF. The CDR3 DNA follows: TGTGCCAGCAGCCCCGACCACAAGAGCTCCTATAATTCACCCCTCCACTTT.

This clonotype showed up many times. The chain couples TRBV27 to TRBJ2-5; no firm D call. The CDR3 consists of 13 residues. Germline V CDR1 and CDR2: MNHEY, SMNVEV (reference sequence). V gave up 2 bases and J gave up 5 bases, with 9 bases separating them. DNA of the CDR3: TGTGCCAGCAGTTTAAATCTGAGGGAGACCCAGTACTTC. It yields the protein CASSLNLRETQYF.

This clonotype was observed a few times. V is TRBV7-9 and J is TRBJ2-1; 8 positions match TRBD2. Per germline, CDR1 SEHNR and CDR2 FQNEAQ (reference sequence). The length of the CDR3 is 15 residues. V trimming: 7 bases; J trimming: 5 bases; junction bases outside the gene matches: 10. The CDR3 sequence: CASTTGTRGDNEQFF. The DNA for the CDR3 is TGTGCCAGCACGACCGGGACTAGGGGGGACAATGAGCAGTTCTTC.

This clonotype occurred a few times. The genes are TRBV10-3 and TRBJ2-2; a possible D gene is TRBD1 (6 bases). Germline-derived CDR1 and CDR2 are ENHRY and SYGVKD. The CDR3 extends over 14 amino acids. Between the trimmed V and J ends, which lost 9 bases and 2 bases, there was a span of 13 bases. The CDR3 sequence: CAMTGQTNTGELFF. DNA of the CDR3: TGTGCCATGACCGGACAGACAAACACCGGGGAGCTGTTTTTT.